This entry describes one TCR beta chain. Antigen specificity is unknown. With 7 bases clipped from V and 5 bases from J, the junction kept 12 bases outside the gene matches. This CDR3 is 16 amino acids long. Germline lookup yields CDR1 MGHDK and CDR2 SYGVNS. This entry belongs to a study of OX40 agonist ivuxolimab in advanced cancers. Study conclusions and caveats: It was not determined which antigens were specifically recognized by the peripheral T cells that had undergone clonal expansion. Both CD4+ and CD8+ T cell populations in blood had undergone clonal expansion by week 6 at 0.1 to 3.0 mg/kg.

Measured with immunoSEQ multiplex PCR; TCRdb has only the in-frame clones, and not every one. The sample holds more than 50,000 clones, 75% to 90% seen once. Specimen: CD4+ or CD8+ T cells sorted from blood, collected in a trial of the OX40 agonist ivuxolimab. The chain uses TRBV25-1 and TRBJ2-2; 8 bases map to TRBD2. This clonotype originated in an adult with an advanced solid tumor such as melanoma, head and neck, liver or kidney cancer. The CDR3 reads CASTQTGGLGTGELFF. CDR3 nucleotide sequence: TGTGCCAGCACCCAAACGGGAGGGTTGGGGACCGGGGAGCTGTTTTTT.